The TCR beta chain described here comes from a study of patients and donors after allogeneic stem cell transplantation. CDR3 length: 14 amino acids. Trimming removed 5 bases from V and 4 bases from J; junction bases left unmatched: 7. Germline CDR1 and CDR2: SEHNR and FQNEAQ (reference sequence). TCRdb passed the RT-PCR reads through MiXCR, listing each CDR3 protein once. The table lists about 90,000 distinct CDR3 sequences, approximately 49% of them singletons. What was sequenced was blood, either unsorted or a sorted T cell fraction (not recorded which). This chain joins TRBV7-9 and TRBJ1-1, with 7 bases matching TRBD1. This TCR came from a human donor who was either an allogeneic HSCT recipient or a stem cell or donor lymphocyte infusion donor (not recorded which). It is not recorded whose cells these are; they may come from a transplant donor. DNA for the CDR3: TGTGCCAGCAGCCGGGACAGAAGTCCCACTGAAGCTTTCTTT. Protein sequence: CASSRDRSPTEAFF. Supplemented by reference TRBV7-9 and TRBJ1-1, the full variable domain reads DTGVSQNPRHKITKRGQNVTFRCDPISEHNRLYWYRQTLGQGPEFLTYFQNEAQLEKSRLLSDRFSAERPKGSFSTLEIQRTEQGDSAMYLCASSRDRSPTEAFFGQGTRLTVV.